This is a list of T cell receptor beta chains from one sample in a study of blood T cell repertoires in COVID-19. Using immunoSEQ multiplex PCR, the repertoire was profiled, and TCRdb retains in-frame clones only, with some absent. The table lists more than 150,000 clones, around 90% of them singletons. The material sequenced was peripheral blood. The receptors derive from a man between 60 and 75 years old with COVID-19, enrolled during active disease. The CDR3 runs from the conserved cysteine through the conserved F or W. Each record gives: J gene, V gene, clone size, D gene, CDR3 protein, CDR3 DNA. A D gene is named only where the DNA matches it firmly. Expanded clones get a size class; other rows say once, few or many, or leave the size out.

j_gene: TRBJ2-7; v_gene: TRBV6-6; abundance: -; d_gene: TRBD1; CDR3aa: CASSDTGGFYEQYF; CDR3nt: TGTGCCAGCAGTGACACAGGGGGCTTCTACGAGCAGTACTTC
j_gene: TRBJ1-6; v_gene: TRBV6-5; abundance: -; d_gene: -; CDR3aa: CASSYGEQIASPLHF; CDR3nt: TGTGCCAGCAGTTACGGGGAGCAGATTGCTTCACCCCTCCACTTT
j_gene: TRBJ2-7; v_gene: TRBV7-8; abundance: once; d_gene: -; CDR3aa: CASSVDRSYEQYF; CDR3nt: TGTGCCAGCAGCGTCGACAGGTCCTACGAGCAGTACTTC
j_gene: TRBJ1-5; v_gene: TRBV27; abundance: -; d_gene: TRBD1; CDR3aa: CASSLWGQDNQPQHF; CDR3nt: TGTGCCAGCAGTTTATGGGGACAGGACAATCAGCCCCAGCATTTT
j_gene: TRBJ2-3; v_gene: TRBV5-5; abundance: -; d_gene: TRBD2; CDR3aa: CASSQWLAGTDTQYF; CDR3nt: TGTGCCAGCAGCCAGTGGCTAGCGGGCACAGATACGCAGTATTTT
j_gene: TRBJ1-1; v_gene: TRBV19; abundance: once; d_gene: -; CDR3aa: CASSIPGGVTEAFF; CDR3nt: TGTGCCAGTAGTATACCCGGGGGAGTCACTGAAGCTTTCTTT
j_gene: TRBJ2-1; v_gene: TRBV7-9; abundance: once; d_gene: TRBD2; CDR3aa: CASRRLAAYNEQFF; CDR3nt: TGTGCCAGCAGGAGACTAGCGGCCTACAATGAGCAGTTCTTC
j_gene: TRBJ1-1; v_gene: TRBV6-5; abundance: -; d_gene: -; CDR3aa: CASSTNSPRGTEAFF; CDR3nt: TGTGCCAGCAGTACGAATAGCCCTAGAGGGACTGAAGCTTTCTTT
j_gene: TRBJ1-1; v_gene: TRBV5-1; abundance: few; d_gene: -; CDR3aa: CASSFQTGLNTEAFF; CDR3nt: TGCGCCAGCAGCTTCCAGACAGGCCTGAACACTGAAGCTTTCTTT
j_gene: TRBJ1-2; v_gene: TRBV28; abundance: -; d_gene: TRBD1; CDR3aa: CASSSTTGGRNYGYTF; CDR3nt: TGTGCCAGCAGTTCGACGACAGGGGGCAGGAACTATGGCTACACCTTC
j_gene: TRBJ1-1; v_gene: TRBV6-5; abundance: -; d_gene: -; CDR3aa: CASRDRTFAGAFF; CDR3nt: TGTGCCAGCAGGGATCGGACTTTCGCTGGAGCTTTCTTT
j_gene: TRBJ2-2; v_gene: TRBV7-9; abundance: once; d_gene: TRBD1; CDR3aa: CASSSGQGASNTGELFF; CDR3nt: TGTGCCAGCAGCTCGGGACAGGGGGCCTCGAACACCGGGGAGCTGTTTTTT
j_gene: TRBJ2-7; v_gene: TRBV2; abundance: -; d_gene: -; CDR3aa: CASFRGWDNLYEQYF; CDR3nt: TGTGCCAGCTTCCGAGGGTGGGACAACCTCTACGAGCAGTACTTC
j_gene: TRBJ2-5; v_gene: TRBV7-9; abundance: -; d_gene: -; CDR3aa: CASSRTGYQETQYF; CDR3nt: TGTGCCAGCAGCCGGACGGGGTACCAAGAGACCCAGTACTTC
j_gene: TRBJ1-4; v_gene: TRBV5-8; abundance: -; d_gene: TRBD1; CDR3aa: CASSDGTGHATNEKLFF; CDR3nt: TGTGCCAGCAGCGACGGGACAGGACATGCAACTAATGAAAAACTGTTTTTT
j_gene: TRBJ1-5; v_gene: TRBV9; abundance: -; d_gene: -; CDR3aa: CASSVTGNSNQPQHF; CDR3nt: TGTGCCAGCAGCGTAACAGGGAATAGCAATCAGCCCCAGCATTTT
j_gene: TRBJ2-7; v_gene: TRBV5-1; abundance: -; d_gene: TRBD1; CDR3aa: CASSPEGTGGYEQYF; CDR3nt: TGCGCCAGCAGCCCCGAAGGGACAGGGGGCTACGAGCAGTACTTC
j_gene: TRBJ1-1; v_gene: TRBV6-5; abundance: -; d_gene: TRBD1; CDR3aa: CASRTGTMNTEAFF; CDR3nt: TGTGCCAGCAGGACAGGGACCATGAACACTGAAGCTTTCTTT
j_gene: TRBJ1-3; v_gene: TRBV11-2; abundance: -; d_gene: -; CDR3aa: CASSFSGTLRAYSGNTIYF; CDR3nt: TGTGCCAGCAGCTTTTCCGGGACATTAAGGGCCTACTCTGGAAACACCATATATTTT
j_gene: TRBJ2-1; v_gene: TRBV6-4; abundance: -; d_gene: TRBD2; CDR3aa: CASSLSAGGPSDEQFF; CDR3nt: TGTGCCAGCAGTCTTTCAGCGGGAGGGCCTTCCGATGAGCAGTTCTTC
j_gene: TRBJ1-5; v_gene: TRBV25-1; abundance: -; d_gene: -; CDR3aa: CASSDRGLGNQPQHF; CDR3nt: TGTGCCAGCAGTGATCGCGGCCTCGGGAATCAGCCCCAGCATTTT
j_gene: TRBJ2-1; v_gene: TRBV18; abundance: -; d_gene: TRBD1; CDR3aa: CASSQGQGGYNEQFF; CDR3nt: TGTGCCAGCTCACAGGGACAGGGGGGTTACAATGAGCAGTTCTTC
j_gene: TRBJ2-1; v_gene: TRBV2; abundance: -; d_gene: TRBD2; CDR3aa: CASSALAGPSHEQFF; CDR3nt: TGTGCCAGCAGTGCCTTAGCGGGACCTTCCCATGAGCAGTTCTTC
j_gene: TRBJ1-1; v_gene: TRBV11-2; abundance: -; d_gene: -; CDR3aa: CASSLSRNTEAFF; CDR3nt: TGTGCCAGCAGCTTATCCAGAAACACTGAAGCTTTCTTT
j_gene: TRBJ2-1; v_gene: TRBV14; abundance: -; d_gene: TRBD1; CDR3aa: CASSLLLNPTGGKNEQFF; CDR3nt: TGTGCCAGCAGCCTCCTACTGAACCCGACAGGGGGCAAGAATGAGCAGTTCTTC
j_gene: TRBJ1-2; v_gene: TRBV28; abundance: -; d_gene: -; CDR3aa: CASSRVGPYGYTF; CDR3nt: TGTGCCAGCAGTAGAGTGGGCCCCTATGGCTACACCTTC
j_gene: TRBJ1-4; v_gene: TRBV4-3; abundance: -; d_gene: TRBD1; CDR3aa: CASSQLTGTANEKLFF; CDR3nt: TGCGCCAGCAGCCAACTCACCGGGACAGCTAATGAAAAACTGTTTTTT
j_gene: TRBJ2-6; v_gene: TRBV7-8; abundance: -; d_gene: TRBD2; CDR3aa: CASSLGEGYISGANVLTF; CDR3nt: TGTGCCAGCAGCTTAGGGGAGGGGTACATCTCTGGGGCCAACGTCCTGACTTTC